This entry concerns a single T cell receptor beta chain. TCRdb keeps only in-frame clones here, not all; method: immunoSEQ multiplex PCR. The sample lists 700,000 or so clones; approximately 85% were seen once. The CDR3 loop spans 15 amino acids. V shed 2 bases, J shed 4 bases, and the junction held 4 bases outside the gene matches. The V gene's germline CDR1 is SGHDT and CDR2 YYEEEE. The data were taken from a study of shared T cell receptors in the human thymus. The data also belong to a second study, concerning human thymus T cells. As that report states: Corrective cardiac operations yielded the resected thymus tissue. Thymic and blood repertoires appeared to show biased V and J gene usage.

The specimen sequenced was thymocytes. The rearrangement uses TRBV5-6 and TRBJ2-1, with 9 bases aligning to TRBD2. This receptor was taken from a girl under three years old with a congenital heart defect. This chain's CDR3 is CASSFLAGPYNEQFF. CDR3 DNA: TGTGCCAGCAGCTTTCTAGCGGGACCGTACAATGAGCAGTTCTTC.